This note documents a single T cell receptor (beta chain) sequence. The data belong to a study of identifying expanded T cells in peripheral blood. The CDR3 is made up of 14 amino acids. Trimming removed 0 bases at V and 1 base at J, with 7 bases between. Clones were sequenced by immunoSEQ multiplex PCR, and TCRdb holds only the in-frame ones, with some missing. The repertoire consists of 60,000 or so clones, with over 75% occurring once and the leading ten covering under 20%. J is TRBJ2-7 and V is TRBV23-1; D unclear. TRBV23-1 is sorted into the ORF group, with uncertain function. Sequenced sample: blood. The TCR sequence derives from a person aged 18 to 69 in good health. For the CDR3, the DNA is TGCGCCAGCAGTCAATCGAGCCATTCCTACGAGCAGTACGTC. This encodes CASSQSSHSYEQYV.